These 8 T cell receptor beta chains were all obtained from the same sample, sequenced in a study of T cells of healthy individuals. Via MiXCR, TCRdb re-called the 5' RACE reads, giving one row per CDR3 protein. The sample holds 85,000 to 100,000 distinct CDR3 sequences, 15% to 20% seen once. The source of these receptors is a human donor in good health.

This clonotype was picked up many times. J is TRBJ1-2 and V is TRBV6-5; TRBD1 might be the D (5 bases). The germline CDR1 and CDR2 sequences are MNHEY and SVGAGI. Trimming took off 0 bases at V and 4 bases at J, with 15 bases between the two ends. This CDR3 comprises 16 residues. CDR3 DNA sequence: TGTGCCAGCAGTTACTCCGACAGCAATAGGATCTATGGCTACACCTTC. Its protein product is CASSYSDSNRIYGYTF.

In its sample, this clonotype was seen many times. The rearrangement joins TRBV4-2 to TRBJ2-1; 7 bases align to TRBD1. The CDR3 is made up of 15 amino acids. Germline values: CDR1 LGHNA, CDR2 YNFKEQ. V was pared by 6 bases and J by 5 bases, with 10 bases of the junction left unmatched. The CDR3 loop is CASRPTGQNDNEQFF. CDR3 nucleotides: TGTGCCAGCAGGCCGACGGGACAGAACGACAATGAGCAGTTCTTC.

This clonotype was seen only a few times. V gene TRBV14 combines with J gene TRBJ2-1, with TRBD2 identical over 7 bases. The V and J ends lost 2 bases and 0 bases, in that order; junction bases with no gene match: 4. Germline V CDR1 and CDR2: SGHDN, FVKESK. There are 16 residues in the CDR3. The CDR3 sequence: CASSQRLAGSYNEQFF. CDR3 DNA: TGTGCCAGCAGCCAAAGACTAGCTGGCTCCTACAATGAGCAGTTCTTC.

The chain has TRBV28 and TRBJ2-3; D unresolved. V lost 4 bases and J lost 6, with 8 bases in between. The germline CDR1 and CDR2 sequences are MDHEN and SYDVKM. This CDR3 spans 12 amino acids. The CDR3 loop reads CASSSQVDTQYF. Written as DNA, the CDR3 is TGTGCCAGCAGTTCCCAAGTGGATACGCAGTATTTT.

This sequence joins TRBV5-5 and TRBJ1-5; weak D call: TRBD1 (6 bases). The germline V gene has CDR1 SGHKS and CDR2 YYEKEE (reference sequence). V lost 3 bases and J 4 bases, leaving 11 bases between the germline ends. The CDR3 contains 14 residues. CDR3 bases: TGTGCCAGCAGCTGGAGGGGGGGAAATCAGCCCCAGCATTTT. Its translation is CASSWRGGNQPQHF.

This chain links TRBV28 with TRBJ1-2; D is uncertain. CDR3 length: 12 amino acids. Germline V CDR1 and CDR2: MDHEN, SYDVKM. V dropped 7 bases and J dropped 2 bases, with 8 bases sitting between them. The CDR3: CASISQNYGYTF. The CDR3 nucleotides are TGTGCCAGCATCTCCCAGAACTATGGCTACACCTTC.

This clonotype was seen ten or more times. The V gene is TRBV27, the J gene TRBJ2-3; D is unresolved. V was cut by 7 bases and J by 6 bases, with 8 bases left in between. Germline CDR1 is MNHEY and CDR2 is SMNVEV (reference sequence). The CDR3 totals 11 residues. CDR3 residues: CASTGQDTQYF. The CDR3 nucleotides read TGTGCCAGCACAGGTCAGGATACGCAGTATTTT.

This clonotype was detected many times. This chain uses TRBV6-6 with TRBJ1-6, with 8 positions matching TRBD1. The trim removed 6 bases at V and 9 bases at J, leaving 7 bases unmatched. From germline, CDR1 is MNHNY and CDR2 SVGAGI (reference sequence). The length of the CDR3 is 14 residues. As DNA, the CDR3 is TGTGCCAGCAGCTCCGGGACAGGATCTTCACCCCTCCACTTT. This sequence encodes CASSSGTGSSPLHF.